What follows are 7 T cell receptor beta chains derived from one specimen sequenced in a study of regulatory T cells in long-lasting Graves disease. Described time point: newly diagnosed GD, antithyroid drugs for less than 3 months. PBMC RNA was the source of the TCR library. HTBI primers from iRepertoire and Arm-PCR of CDR3 regions yielded the TCR beta libraries. TCRdb redid the calling of the multiplex PCR reads with MiXCR, one entry per CDR3 protein. This sample has under 400,000 distinct CDR3 sequences, with over 15% found just once. The data also belong to a second study, concerning T cells in Graves' hyperthyroidism and ophthalmopathy.

This specimen consisted of peripheral blood mononuclear cells (PBMCs), obtained at new diagnosis, from a patient treated with antithyroid drugs. The receptors were sampled from a middle-aged man with Graves disease.

This sequence joins TRBV13 and TRBJ2-3; no definite D call. Trimming left V 5 bases short and J 4 bases short, with 13 bases between. The CDR3 totals 14 residues. From germline, CDR1 is PRHDT and CDR2 FYEKMQ (reference sequence). CDR3 loop: CASSPRAQSDTQYF. Here the CDR3 DNA reads TGTGCCAGCAGCCCTCGGGCGCAATCAGATACGCAGTATTTT. The whole variable domain, filled in from reference TRBV13 and TRBJ2-3, reads AAGVIQSPRHLIKEKRETATLKCYPIPRHDTVYWYQQGPGQDPQFLISFYEKMQSDKGSIPDRFSAQQFSDYHSELNMSSLELGDSALYFCASSPRAQSDTQYFGPGTRLTVL.

A few counts support this clonotype. V usage is TRBV6-1 and J usage is TRBJ1-2; D not certain. This CDR3 comprises 14 residues. From germline, CDR1 is MNHNS and CDR2 SASEGT. The V gene lost 5 bases and the J gene lost 8 bases, with 18 bases spanning the gap. CDR3 protein: CASSLAGPLRGYTF. DNA of the CDR3: TGTGCCAGCAGTCTTGCCGGGCCACTAAGAGGCTACACCTTC.

This clonotype was observed at least ten times. V and J are TRBV28 and TRBJ2-1, with a weak D call TRBD1 (6 bases). This CDR3 is 15 amino acids long. Germline V gene sequence: CDR1 MDHEN, CDR2 SYDVKM. Trimming cost V 6 bases and J 7 bases, with 19 bases left between them. CDR3: CASRGQRPHGNEQFF. CDR3 DNA sequence: TGTGCCAGCAGGGGACAAAGGCCACACGGTAATGAGCAGTTCTTC.

The chain joins TRBV6-5 to TRBJ1-6; tentative D call: TRBD1 (6 bases). V was cut by 3 bases and J by 5 bases, with 11 bases left in between. Germline assignment: CDR1 MNHEY and CDR2 SVGAGI. This CDR3 comprises 15 residues. In DNA, the CDR3 is TGTGCCAGCAGTTATTTACAGGGCAATAATTCACCCCTCCACTTT. Its protein product is CASSYLQGNNSPLHF.

V gene TRBV6-9 combines with J gene TRBJ1-5; 8 bases map to TRBD1. This CDR3 is 16 amino acids long. Germline V gene data show CDR1 as MNHGY and CDR2 as SVAAGI. Germline trimming cut 4 bases from V and 2 bases from J; bases unmatched to any gene: 7. In DNA, the CDR3 is TGTGCCAGCAGTTGGACAGGGATCTCGGGCAATCAGCCCCAGCATTTT. Translation gives CASSWTGISGNQPQHF.

The V call is TRBV20-1, the J call TRBJ2-1; TRBD2 agrees at 13 bases. Per the germline V gene, CDR1 is DFQATT and CDR2 is SNEGSKA (reference sequence). The CDR3 extends over 15 amino acids. J lost 4 bases, V lost 6 bases, and 6 bases had no gene match. Written as DNA, the CDR3 is TGCAGTGCGAGACTAGCGGGGGGAAATTACAATGAGCAGTTCTTC. It yields the protein CSARLAGGNYNEQFF.

V usage is TRBV29-1 and J usage is TRBJ2-2; D gene ambiguous. V lost 5 bases and J 6 bases, leaving 7 bases between the germline ends. The CDR3 covers 11 residues. Germline loops: CDR1 SQVTM, CDR2 ANQGSEA. The CDR3 sequence is CSVRSAGELFF. In DNA form, the CDR3 reads TGCAGCGTTCGGTCGGCCGGGGAGCTGTTTTTT.